The 28 T cell receptor beta chains reported below all come from one sample, sequenced in a study of cytomegalovirus exposure and HLA in healthy donors. PCR amplification relied on 60 Vbeta primers (plus 13 Jbeta primers). Here immunoSEQ multiplex PCR was the method, and the copy in TCRdb shows in-frame clones only, minus some. The sample yields roughly 190,000 clones, approximately 9.5% seen once. The sequencing sample was made of PBMCs. The receptors stem from a woman aged 25 to 45 in good health and CMV-seropositive.

The J gene is TRBJ2-1, the V gene TRBV6-5; D is ambiguous. Trimming removed 5 bases at V and 0 bases at J, with 11 bases between. The CDR3 spans 15 residues. In germline, CDR1 is MNHEY, CDR2 SVGAGI. The CDR3 here is CASSPRTSSYNEQFF. The CDR3 bases are TGTGCCAGCAGTCCACGAACGAGCTCCTACAATGAGCAGTTCTTC.

This clone was observed a few times. The chain joins TRBV4-2 to TRBJ2-1; 10 bases are a match to TRBD2. The V segment lost 4 bases and the J segment 0 bases; nucleotides outside the gene matches: 6. Germline-derived CDR1 and CDR2 are LGHNA and YNFKEQ. The CDR3 covers 17 residues. The CDR3 nucleotides read TGTGCCAGCAGCCGTTTAGCGGGAGGCAGCTCCTACAATGAGCAGTTCTTC. As protein: CASSRLAGGSSYNEQFF.

The chain carries TRBV13 and TRBJ2-1; TRBD2 aligns across 10 bases. CDR1 and CDR2 (germline): PRHDT, FYEKMQ (reference sequence). Unmatched junction bases numbered 5, after V lost 10 bases and J lost 2 bases. CDR3 length equals 14 residues. CDR3 protein: CATSAGGAYNEQFF. The CDR3 DNA sequence: TGTGCCACCTCAGCGGGAGGGGCCTACAATGAGCAGTTCTTC.

This chain links TRBV5-1 with TRBJ1-1; the match to TRBD1 covers 9 bases. CDR1 is SGHRS and CDR2 is YFSETQ in the germline V gene. Trimming took 1 base from V and 12 from J; bases not matched to a gene: 7. This CDR3 comprises 13 residues. CDR3 in DNA: TGCGCCAGCAGCTTGACCGGGGACAGGGTAACTTTCTTT. Translating gives CASSLTGDRVTFF.

This clone was detected a few times. V is TRBV6-6 and J is TRBJ2-7; D is uncertain. The CDR3 consists of 13 residues. Trimming took off 3 bases at V and 0 bases at J, with 6 bases between the two ends. Germline V gene lookup returns CDR1 MNHNY and CDR2 SVGAGI (reference sequence). This CDR3 reads CASSYHNSYEQYF. CDR3 nucleotide sequence: TGTGCCAGCAGTTATCACAACTCCTACGAGCAGTACTTC.

V usage is TRBV12-5 and J usage is TRBJ2-1; the D is unclear. Per germline, CDR1 LGHNT and CDR2 FRNRAP. Trimming took 2 bases from V and 0 from J, leaving 8 bases between them. The CDR3 is 15 amino acids. CDR3 nucleotide sequence: TGTGCTAGTGGTTTGAGCGCCAGCTCCTACAATGAGCAGTTCTTC. As protein: CASGLSASSYNEQFF.

The rearrangement joins TRBV11-2 to TRBJ2-1; tentatively, D is TRBD1 (6 bases). Deletions cut 0 bases from V and 3 bases from J, with 9 bases between. This CDR3 is 15 amino acids long. Germline values: CDR1 SGHAT, CDR2 FQNNGV. The DNA for the CDR3 is TGTGCCAGCAGCTTAGAATTGGACAGCTACAATGAGCAGTTCTTC. Encoded protein: CASSLELDSYNEQFF.

V is TRBV7-8 and J is TRBJ2-1, with D possibly TRBD1 on 6 matching bases. Germline CDR1 reads SGHVS; CDR2 reads FQNEAQ. Trimming left V 2 bases short and J 0 bases short, with 8 bases between. The CDR3 has 15 amino acids. CDR3 in amino acids: CASSLRGNSYNEQFF. DNA of the CDR3: TGTGCCAGCAGCTTAAGGGGGAACTCCTACAATGAGCAGTTCTTC. Supplemented by reference TRBV7-8 and TRBJ2-1, the full variable domain reads GAGVSQSPRYKVAKRGQDVALRCDPISGHVSLFWYQQALGQGPEFLTYFQNEAQLDKSGLPSDRFFAERPEGSVSTLKIQRTQQEDSAVYLCASSLRGNSYNEQFFGPGTRLTVL.

This clone turned up a few times. This chain joins TRBV18 and TRBJ2-2; the D is unclear. V shed 4 bases and J shed 9 bases, with 12 bases lying between them. CDR3 length equals 13 residues. Per the germline V gene, CDR1 is KGHSH and CDR2 is LQKENI. The CDR3 coding sequence is TGTGCCAGCTCACTAACCTTGGAGCGGGAGCTGTTTTTT. It is translated as CASSLTLERELFF.

This clone occurred a few times. The V call is TRBV7-9, the J call TRBJ2-6; the D gene is possibly TRBD2 (5 bases). In germline, CDR1 is SEHNR, CDR2 FQNEAQ (reference sequence). The CDR3 extends over 18 amino acids. V was cut by 11 bases and J by 0 bases, with 23 bases left in between. The CDR3 nucleotides read TGTGCCGGGGATACCTCCGGGAACCTCCTCTCTGGGGCCAACGTCCTGACTTTC. Its protein is CAGDTSGNLLSGANVLTF.

J is TRBJ2-1 and V is TRBV19; 8 positions match TRBD2. The CDR3 runs to 15 residues. Trimming removed 4 bases from V and 4 bases from J; junction bases left unmatched: 6. Per germline, CDR1 LNHDA and CDR2 SQIVND (reference sequence). For the CDR3, the DNA is TGTGCCAGTAGTACCCTAGCGGGTGCTTACAATGAGCAGTTCTTC. Residues: CASSTLAGAYNEQFF. Filled out from reference TRBV19 and TRBJ2-1, the complete variable domain reads DGGITQSPKYLFRKEGQNVTLSCEQNLNHDAMYWYRQDPGQGLRLIYYSQIVNDFQKGDIAEGYSVSREKKESFPLTVTSAQKNPTAFYLCASSTLAGAYNEQFFGPGTRLTVL.

For this clone: The same CDR3 also results from other DNA sequences found in this sample. The CDR3: CASSLRSSYNEQFF. The CDR3 DNA follows: TGTGCCAGCAGTTTACGTAGCTCCTACAATGAGCAGTTCTTC. The chain combines TRBV27 with TRBJ2-1; D ambiguous. Germline CDR1 and CDR2: MNHEY and SMNVEV (reference sequence). This CDR3 comprises 14 residues. V lost 2 bases and J 0 bases, leaving 5 bases between the germline ends.

V usage is TRBV2 and J usage is TRBJ2-7; 11 bases map to TRBD2. Germline loops: CDR1 SNHLY, CDR2 FYNNEI. The CDR3 runs 14 residues. The J segment lost 2 bases and the V segment lost 10 bases, leaving 7 bases of the junction unmatched. The CDR3 sequence is CAKGLAGGPYEQYF. CDR3 coding DNA: TGTGCCAAGGGGCTAGCGGGAGGACCCTACGAGCAGTACTTC.

This clone turned up a few times. The chain recombines TRBV11-2 with TRBJ2-7; TRBD2 matches at 7 bases. J was trimmed by 0 bases and V by 1 base; bases with no gene match: 3. The CDR3 contains 15 residues. Germline V gives CDR1 SGHAT, CDR2 FQNNGV. The CDR3 DNA reads as TGTGCCAGCAGCTTAGCTACGGGAGGCTCCTACGAGCAGTACTTC. Protein: CASSLATGGSYEQYF.

This chain uses TRBV19 with TRBJ1-2, with D unclear. Trimming stripped 6 bases from V and 3 bases from J, with 17 bases between. Germline V gives CDR1 LNHDA, CDR2 SQIVND (reference sequence). The CDR3 extends over 15 amino acids. The CDR3 is CASSAAGSPDYGYTF. For the CDR3, the DNA is TGTGCCAGTAGCGCGGCCGGCTCCCCGGACTATGGCTACACCTTC.

The table lists this clone with a few counts. V and J are TRBV7-9 and TRBJ2-3, with TRBD2 matching 11 bases. The CDR3 spans 15 residues. The germline CDR1 and CDR2 sequences are SEHNR and FQNEAQ (reference sequence). V was clipped by 6 bases and J by 2 bases; unmatched bases: 4. Written as DNA, the CDR3 is TGTGCCAGCAGTTCTAGCGGGAGGAACACAGATACGCAGTATTTT. Translated, it gives CASSSSGRNTDTQYF.

The gene calls are TRBV5-4 and TRBJ2-5, with 8 bases that match TRBD1. The germline V gene encodes CDR1 SGHNT and CDR2 YYREEE (reference sequence). The CDR3 length is 16 residues. Trimming at V came to 4 bases and at J to 1 base, leaving 9 bases not matched to a gene. The CDR3 DNA reads as TGTGCCAGCAGCACCGGACAGGGCGGAGCCCAAGAGACCCAGTACTTC. Protein product: CASSTGQGGAQETQYF.

In its sample, this clone was seen a few times. This rearrangement joins TRBV5-6 to TRBJ2-3; 8 positions agree with TRBD2. The length of the CDR3 is 16 residues. From germline, CDR1 is SGHDT and CDR2 YYEEEE. V lost 2 bases to trimming and J lost 0 bases; unmatched junction nucleotides: 5. The CDR3 DNA reads as TGTGCCAGCAGCTTATGGGCGGGAGGAAGCACAGATACGCAGTATTTT. Encoded protein: CASSLWAGGSTDTQYF. Supplemented by reference TRBV5-6 and TRBJ2-3, the full variable domain reads DAGVTQSPTHLIKTRGQQVTLRCSPKSGHDTVSWYQQALGQGPQFIFQYYEEEERQRGNFPDRFSGHQFPNYSSELNVNALLLGDSALYLCASSLWAGGSTDTQYFGPGTRLTVL.

Written as DNA, the CDR3 is TGTGCCAGCAGCGACCCCAGGTACAATGAGCAGTTCTTC. Translated: CASSDPRYNEQFF. The genes are TRBV5-6 and TRBJ2-1; no clear D gene. Germline V gene sequence: CDR1 SGHDT, CDR2 YYEEEE. Between the trimmed V and J ends, which lost 4 bases and 4 bases, there was a span of 9 bases. CDR3 length: 13 amino acids.

The V gene is TRBV5-6, the J gene TRBJ2-5; tentative D call: TRBD2 (6 bases). Germline-derived CDR1 and CDR2 are SGHDT and YYEEEE. V lost 0 bases to trimming and J lost 0 bases, with 12 bases between them. This CDR3 region has 16 residues. The CDR3: CASSLDGRPNQETQYF. Written as DNA, the CDR3 is TGTGCCAGCAGCTTGGACGGGAGACCCAACCAAGAGACCCAGTACTTC.

In DNA form, the CDR3 reads TGTGCCAGCAGTGAGCAGCTTTGGGGGACAGGGTCGAGATGGCCCTACGAGCAGTACTTC. Amino acid sequence: CASSEQLWGTGSRWPYEQYF. The chain carries TRBV6-1 and TRBJ2-7; 9 bases align to TRBD1. V was pared by 3 bases and J by 2 bases, with 20 bases of the junction left unmatched. Germline-derived CDR1 and CDR2 are MNHNS and SASEGT. The CDR3 contains 20 residues.

This chain connects TRBV27 to TRBJ2-7; D is perhaps TRBD2 (6 bases). This CDR3 is 12 amino acids long. Germline loops: CDR1 MNHEY, CDR2 SMNVEV (reference sequence). Trimming took 6 bases from V and 5 from J, leaving 11 bases between them. In DNA, the CDR3 is TGTGCCAGCAGGGAGGGTTTGAACGAGCAGTACTTC. Translated: CASREGLNEQYF.

A word on this clone: At the DNA level, this CDR3 is encoded by other sequences in the same sample as well. The J gene is TRBJ2-5, the V gene TRBV5-1; D perhaps matches TRBD2 (5 bases). The CDR3 sequence is 14 residues long. Germline V gene lookup returns CDR1 SGHRS and CDR2 YFSETQ. V lost 3 bases to trimming and J lost 5 bases, with 14 bases between them. The CDR3 DNA reads TGCGCCAGCAGCTCGGACTCCGGCGGGGAGACCCAGTACTTC. Its protein is CASSSDSGGETQYF.

This clone was seen a handful of times. The J gene is TRBJ2-7, the V gene TRBV6-6, with 7 bases matching TRBD2. V dropped 2 bases and J dropped 4; count of bases not matched to a gene: 11. Germline V lookup: CDR1 MNHNY, CDR2 SVGAGI (reference sequence). The CDR3 covers 16 residues. The CDR3 DNA follows: TGTGCCAGCAGTTACGCTTGGGCGGGAGCGGTATACGAGCAGTACTTC. This sequence encodes CASSYAWAGAVYEQYF.

This clone was observed a handful of times. The rearrangement uses TRBV7-9 and TRBJ2-2, with TRBD2 identical over 12 bases. In germline, CDR1 is SEHNR, CDR2 FQNEAQ (reference sequence). The CDR3 runs 19 residues. The V gene end was trimmed by 5 bases and the J gene end by 4 bases; junction bases not matched to a gene: 14. The CDR3 sequence is CASSGSGTSGFGGTGELFF. In DNA, the CDR3 is TGTGCCAGCAGCGGCTCCGGGACTAGCGGGTTCGGAGGCACCGGGGAGCTGTTTTTT. Full variable domain (rest looked up from reference TRBV7-9 and TRBJ2-2): DTGVSQNPRHKITKRGQNVTFRCDPISEHNRLYWYRQTLGQGPEFLTYFQNEAQLEKSRLLSDRFSAERPKGSFSTLEIQRTEQGDSAMYLCASSGSGTSGFGGTGELFFGEGSRLTVL.

The chain couples TRBV7-9 to TRBJ2-1, with 11 bases lining up with TRBD2. Germline CDR1 and CDR2: SEHNR and FQNEAQ (reference sequence). The V gene end was trimmed by 3 bases and the J gene end by 6 bases; junction bases not matched to a gene: 4. The CDR3 loop spans 15 amino acids. CDR3 in DNA: TGTGCCAGCAGCTTTAGCGGGAGGGCCGCCAATGAGCAGTTCTTC. This codes for CASSFSGRAANEQFF.

The sample holds a few counts of this clone. This chain uses TRBV6-6 with TRBJ1-4; no reliable D call. The germline V gene encodes CDR1 MNHNY and CDR2 SVGAGI (reference sequence). V was shortened by 0 bases and J by 11 bases, with 10 bases between the two germline ends. This CDR3 contains 13 residues. CDR3 coding DNA: TGTGCCAGCAGTTACTCGACTGTTGAGAAACTGTTTTTT. Amino acid sequence: CASSYSTVEKLFF.

The CDR3 protein is CASSPTGGAGANVLTF. In DNA form, the CDR3 reads TGCGCCAGCAGCCCGACAGGGGGCGCTGGGGCCAACGTCCTGACTTTC. This chain links TRBV5-1 with TRBJ2-6, with TRBD1 identical over 10 bases. Losses at the gene ends were 4 bases for V and 2 bases for J; bases not matched to a gene: 3. This CDR3 is built from 16 residues. Germline V CDR1 and CDR2: SGHRS, YFSETQ.